This TCR beta chain is from a study of spatial heterogeneity in lung cancer. Study summary: Matched bulk RNA-seq gave a T cell module score that correlated strongly with tumor-region TCR transcript counts. Raw reads showed each unique TCR and UMI combination turning up more than ten times on average.

General study results and limits: Counts of expanded intratumoral alpha and beta TCRs tracked tumor mutation counts.

TCRdb fed the 5' RACE reads into MiXCR, producing one record per CDR3 protein. The table records around 8,000 distinct CDR3 sequences, 9% to 10% of them present only once. This clonotype is categorized as medium-sized. Its antigen is currently unknown. Time point meaning: sample taken at primary tumor resection. From tumor, nontumor lung or frozen PBMC, whole RNA was taken unsorted for sequencing. The sequences come from lung tumor tissue, collected at surgery. The receptor was isolated from a male donor with early-stage non-small cell lung cancer.

CDR3 bases: TGTGCCAGCAGCGCCGGGACAGGGGGAATGGGTGAGCAGTTCTTC. As protein: CASSAGTGGMGEQFF. The J gene is TRBJ2-1, the V gene TRBV2; the match to TRBD1 covers 11 bases. CDR1 and CDR2 (germline): SNHLY, FYNNEI. V gave up 6 bases and J gave up 9 bases; unmatched junction bases: 10. This CDR3 has 15 residues.